The 10 T cell receptor beta chains reported below all come from one sample, sequenced in a study of siplizumab effects on memory and regulatory T cells. The method was immunoSEQ multiplex PCR; TCRdb's version includes in-frame clones alone and lacks a portion of them. This sample has several thousand clones, with roughly 49% found just once. The mixed lymphocyte reaction cells were grown together in coculture at 37°C for less than seven days. Their antigens are not known. The specimen was CFSE-low (dividing) CD4+ T cells sorted from an allogeneic mixed lymphocyte reaction. All receptors come from a human donor in good health; the cells came from an allogeneic mixed lymphocyte reaction.

This clone was seen more than once but under ten times. This chain connects TRBV7-2 to TRBJ2-1, with 12 bases aligning to TRBD2. The CDR3 sequence is 15 residues long. V lost 5 bases and J lost 7; bases outside the gene matches: 6. Germline assignment: CDR1 SGHTA and CDR2 FQGNSA. CDR3: CASSQTSGSGNEQFF. The CDR3 DNA sequence: TGTGCCAGCAGCCAGACTAGCGGGAGTGGGAATGAGCAGTTCTTC.

The J gene is TRBJ1-2, the V gene TRBV5-6; D unclear. Germline values: CDR1 SGHDT, CDR2 YYEEEE. This CDR3 region has 14 residues. V was pared by 0 bases and J by 0 bases, with 6 bases between. The CDR3 region is CASSLVGTNYGYTF. The CDR3 DNA sequence: TGTGCCAGCAGCTTGGTCGGGACTAACTATGGCTACACCTTC.

In this sample, this clone turned up a few times. The chain couples TRBV5-5 to TRBJ2-7; weak D call: TRBD1 (5 bases). This CDR3 has 14 amino acids. The germline V gene encodes CDR1 SGHKS and CDR2 YYEKEE (reference sequence). V was shortened by 0 bases and J by 4 bases, with 11 bases between the two germline ends. This chain's CDR3 is CASSLVASGYEQYF. CDR3 coding DNA: TGTGCCAGCAGCTTGGTCGCGTCAGGGTACGAGCAGTACTTC. Using reference TRBV5-5 and TRBJ2-7 for the parts outside the CDR3, the full variable domain is DAGVTQSPTHLIKTRGQQVTLRCSPISGHKSVSWYQQVLGQGPQFIFQYYEKEERGRGNFPDRFSARQFPNYSSELNVNALLLGDSALYLCASSLVASGYEQYFGPGTRLTVT.

The chain has TRBV18 and TRBJ2-7, with 8 bases lining up with TRBD1. V shed 3 bases, J shed 5 bases, and the junction held 6 bases outside the gene matches. Looked up from germline, CDR1 is KGHSH and CDR2 is LQKENI. The CDR3 has 14 amino acids. In DNA, the CDR3 is TGTGCCAGCTCACCCGGGCAGGGGGCCAACGAGCAGTACTTC. It translates to CASSPGQGANEQYF.

Regarding this clone: Sequence at one end of the junction differs from germline and may be a read error. J is TRBJ2-5 and V is TRBV7-7; the D gene is possibly TRBD2 (6 bases). Germline V gene data show CDR1 as SSHAT and CDR2 as FNYEAQ (reference sequence). The CDR3 length is 13 residues. CDR3 protein: CASSSRGGETQYF. CDR3 DNA: TGTGCTAGCAGCTCGCGCGGAGGGGAGACCCAGTACTTC.

V gene TRBV10-3 combines with J gene TRBJ1-1; 9 bases match TRBD1. The CDR3 covers 15 residues. Trimming took 10 bases from V and 5 from J; bases not matched to a gene: 14. Germline loops: CDR1 ENHRY, CDR2 SYGVKD. In DNA form, the CDR3 reads TGTGCCACCGTCCCGGGACAGGGTCCGGGGACTGAAGCTTTCTTT. Protein sequence: CATVPGQGPGTEAFF.

V gene TRBV25-1 combines with J gene TRBJ1-1, with D possibly matching TRBD1 (5 bases). This CDR3 comprises 15 residues. V shed 3 bases and J shed 4 bases, with 15 bases lying between them. CDR1 and CDR2 from the germline V gene are MGHDK and SYGVNS. CDR3 loop: CASSDASVGVTEAFF. The CDR3 bases are TGTGCCAGCAGTGACGCTTCAGTGGGGGTCACTGAAGCTTTCTTT.

J is TRBJ1-2 and V is TRBV7-2, with 7 bases lining up with TRBD1. CDR1 SGHTA and CDR2 FQGNSA come from the germline V gene. The CDR3 is made up of 14 amino acids. V shed 7 bases and J 4 bases; nucleotides not matched to a gene: 9. The CDR3 here is CASIPNRGSYGYTF. CDR3 DNA sequence: TGTGCCAGCATCCCAAACAGGGGCTCCTATGGCTACACCTTC.

The V and J genes are TRBV6-6 and TRBJ1-4; D call uncertain. From germline, CDR1 is MNHNY and CDR2 SVGAGI (reference sequence). Trimming pared 5 bases from V and 8 bases from J, leaving 12 bases between. This CDR3 is built from 13 residues. In nucleotides, the CDR3 is TGTGCCAGCAGTACCTACCTGGGGGAAAAACTGTTTTTT. Translating gives CASSTYLGEKLFF.

V usage is TRBV6-6 and J usage is TRBJ2-7; perhaps TRBD2 as D (5 bases). Trimming removed 6 bases from V and 6 bases from J, with 12 bases in between. Germline V CDR1 and CDR2: MNHNY, SVGAGI (reference sequence). The length of the CDR3 is 12 residues. The CDR3 spells CASSQTRAEQYF. As DNA, the CDR3 is TGTGCCAGCAGCCAAACGCGGGCCGAGCAGTACTTC.